These 5 T cell receptor beta chains were all obtained from the same sample, sequenced in a study of human CD8 memory T cell subsets. The TCR beta sequencing libraries came from UMI-labeled 5' RACE. TCRdb re-called the 5' RACE reads and gives one entry per CDR3 protein, without DNA. Its listing shows about 7,300 distinct CDR3 sequences. TPEX cells were early memory CD8+ T cells (CCR7+ PD-1+ TIGIT+) that had exhausted-like traits. The specimen was CD8+ T cells from PBMCs. These TCRs come from a human donor in good health.

The V gene is TRBV28, the J gene TRBJ2-7; checking the TCRdb D call of TRBD1 is not possible without DNA. Germline V CDR1 and CDR2: MDHEN, SYDVKM. The CDR3 runs 14 residues. This CDR3 is CASSLPAQGYEQYF. The entire variable domain, with the rest obtained from reference TRBV28 and TRBJ2-7, is as follows: DVKVTQSSRYLVKRTGEKVFLECVQDMDHENMFWYRQDPGLGLRLIYFSYDVKMKEKGDIPEGYSVSREKKERFSLILESASTNQTSMYLCASSLPAQGYEQYFGPGTRLTVT.

The chain's CDR3 is CASSFDSGNEQFF. This chain links TRBV12-3 or TRBV12-4 with TRBJ2-1. The CDR3 runs to 13 residues.

This sequence joins TRBV20-1 and TRBJ1-5. Germline V lookup: CDR1 DFQATT, CDR2 SNEGSKA (reference sequence). There are 13 residues in the CDR3. The CDR3 is CSARTISNQPQHF.

The chain employs TRBV13 and TRBJ2-7. Germline values: CDR1 PRHDT, CDR2 FYEKMQ (reference sequence). The CDR3 length is 13 residues. The chain's CDR3 is CASSLAPGYEQYF.

The rearrangement uses TRBV20-1 and TRBJ2-7; TCRdb's assignment of TRBD2 cannot be checked, as there is no DNA. This CDR3 has 14 amino acids. The germline V gene has CDR1 DFQATT and CDR2 SNEGSKA (reference sequence). The CDR3 reads CSAPPLGTTYEQYF.